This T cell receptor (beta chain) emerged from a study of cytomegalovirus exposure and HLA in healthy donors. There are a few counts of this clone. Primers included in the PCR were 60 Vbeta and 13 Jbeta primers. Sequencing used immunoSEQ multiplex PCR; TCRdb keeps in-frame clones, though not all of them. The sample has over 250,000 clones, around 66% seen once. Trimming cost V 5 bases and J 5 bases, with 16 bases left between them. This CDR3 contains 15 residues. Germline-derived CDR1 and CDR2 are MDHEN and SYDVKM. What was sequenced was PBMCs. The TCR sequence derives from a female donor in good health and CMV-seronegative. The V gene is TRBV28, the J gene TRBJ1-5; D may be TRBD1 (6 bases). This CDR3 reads CASSPYQDSHQPQHF. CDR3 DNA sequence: TGTGCCAGCAGTCCCTACCAGGACAGTCATCAGCCCCAGCATTTT.